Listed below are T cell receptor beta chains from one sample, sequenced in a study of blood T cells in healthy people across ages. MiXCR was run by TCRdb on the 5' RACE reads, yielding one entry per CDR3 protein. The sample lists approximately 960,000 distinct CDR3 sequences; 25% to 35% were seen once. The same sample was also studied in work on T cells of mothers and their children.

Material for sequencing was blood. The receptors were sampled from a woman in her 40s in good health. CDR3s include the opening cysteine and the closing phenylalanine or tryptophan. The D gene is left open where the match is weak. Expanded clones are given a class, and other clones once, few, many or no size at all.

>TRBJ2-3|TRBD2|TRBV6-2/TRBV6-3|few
CASTPRSGAGIPDTQYF
TGTGCCAGCACCCCACGAAGCGGAGCGGGGATCCCAGATACGCAGTATTTT
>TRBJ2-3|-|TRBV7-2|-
CASSLVGGSTADTQYF
TGTGCCAGCAGCTTAGTGGGGGGCTCAACCGCAGATACGCAGTATTTT
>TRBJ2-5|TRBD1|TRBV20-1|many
CSARGTGGTDQETQYF
TGCAGTGCTAGGGGGACAGGGGGGACAGACCAAGAGACCCAGTACTTC
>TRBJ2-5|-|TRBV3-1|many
CASSQDYRGAQETQYF
TGTGCCAGCAGCCAAGATTATCGGGGGGCCCAAGAGACCCAGTACTTC
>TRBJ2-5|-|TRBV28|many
CASSSSIDSQYF
TGTGCCAGCAGTTCTTCAATTGACTCCCAGTACTTC
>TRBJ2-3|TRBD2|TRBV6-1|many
CASSEVSSGGYGTQYF
TGTGCCAGCAGTGAAGTGTCTAGCGGGGGGTACGGTACGCAGTATTTT
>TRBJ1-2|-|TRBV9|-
CARDSENYGYTF
TGTGCCAGGGACAGTGAAAACTATGGCTACACCTTC
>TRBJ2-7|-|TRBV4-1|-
CASSQSDRTFTYEQYF
TGCGCCAGCAGCCAATCGGACAGAACTTTTACCTACGAGCAGTACTTC
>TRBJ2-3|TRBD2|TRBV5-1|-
CASSLVTSGATDTQYF
TGCGCCAGCAGCTTGGTAACTAGCGGGGCAACAGATACGCAGTATTTT
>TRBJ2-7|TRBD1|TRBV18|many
CASSPGTGGREQYF
TGTGCCAGCAGCCCCGGGACAGGGGGTCGCGAGCAGTACTTC
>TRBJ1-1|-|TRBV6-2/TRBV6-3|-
CASSYGGNWNTEAFF
TGTGCCAGCAGTTACGGGGGAAACTGGAACACTGAAGCTTTCTTT
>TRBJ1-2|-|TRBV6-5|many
CASSRSSNSYGYTF
TGTGCCAGCAGTCGTTCTTCAAACAGTTATGGCTACACCTTC
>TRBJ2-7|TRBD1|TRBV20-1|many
CSFGQGALRQYF
TGCAGTTTCGGACAGGGGGCGCTGAGGCAGTACTTC
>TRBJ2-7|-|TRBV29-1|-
CNVAHRAETLYF
TGCAACGTGGCCCACAGGGCAGAGACCCTGTACTTC
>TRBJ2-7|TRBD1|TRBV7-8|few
CASSSGTGAPYEQYF
TGTGCCAGCAGCTCCGGGACAGGTGCCCCCTACGAGCAGTACTTC
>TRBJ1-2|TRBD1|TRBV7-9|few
CASSKKQGAYGYTF
TGTGCCAGCAGCAAAAAACAGGGGGCCTATGGCTACACCTTC
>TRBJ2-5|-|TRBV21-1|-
CASPNQDQYF
TGTGCCAGCCCCAACCAGGACCAGTACTTC
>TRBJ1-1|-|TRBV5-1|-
CASSLEGPGEAFF
TGCGCCAGCAGCTTGGAAGGTCCTGGTGAAGCTTTCTTT
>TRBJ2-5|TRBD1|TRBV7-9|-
CASSLWDSNYNEQYF
TGTGCCAGCAGCTTGTGGGACAGTAACTACAATGAGCAGTACTTC
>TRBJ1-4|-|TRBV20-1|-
CSARGRGTGNEKLFF
TGCAGTGCTAGAGGACGGGGGACGGGGAATGAAAAACTGTTTTTT
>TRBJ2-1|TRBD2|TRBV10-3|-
CAISESLAGGNEQFF
TGTGCCATCAGTGAGAGTCTAGCGGGGGGGAATGAGCAGTTCTTC
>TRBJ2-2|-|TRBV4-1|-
CASSQDSSYTGELFF
TGCGCCAGCAGCCAAGATTCCTCGTACACCGGGGAGCTGTTTTTT